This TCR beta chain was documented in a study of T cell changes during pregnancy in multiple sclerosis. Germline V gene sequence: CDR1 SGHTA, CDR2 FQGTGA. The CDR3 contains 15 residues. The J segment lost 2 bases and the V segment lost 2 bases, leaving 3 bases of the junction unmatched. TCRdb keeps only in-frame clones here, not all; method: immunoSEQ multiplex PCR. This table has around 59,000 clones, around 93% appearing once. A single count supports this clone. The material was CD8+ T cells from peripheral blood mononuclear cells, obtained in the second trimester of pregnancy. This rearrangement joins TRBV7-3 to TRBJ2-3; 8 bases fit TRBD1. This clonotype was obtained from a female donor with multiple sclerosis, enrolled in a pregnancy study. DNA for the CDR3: TGTGCCAGCAGCTTAGGGCAGGGGGCCACAGATACGCAGTATTTT. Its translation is CASSLGQGATDTQYF.